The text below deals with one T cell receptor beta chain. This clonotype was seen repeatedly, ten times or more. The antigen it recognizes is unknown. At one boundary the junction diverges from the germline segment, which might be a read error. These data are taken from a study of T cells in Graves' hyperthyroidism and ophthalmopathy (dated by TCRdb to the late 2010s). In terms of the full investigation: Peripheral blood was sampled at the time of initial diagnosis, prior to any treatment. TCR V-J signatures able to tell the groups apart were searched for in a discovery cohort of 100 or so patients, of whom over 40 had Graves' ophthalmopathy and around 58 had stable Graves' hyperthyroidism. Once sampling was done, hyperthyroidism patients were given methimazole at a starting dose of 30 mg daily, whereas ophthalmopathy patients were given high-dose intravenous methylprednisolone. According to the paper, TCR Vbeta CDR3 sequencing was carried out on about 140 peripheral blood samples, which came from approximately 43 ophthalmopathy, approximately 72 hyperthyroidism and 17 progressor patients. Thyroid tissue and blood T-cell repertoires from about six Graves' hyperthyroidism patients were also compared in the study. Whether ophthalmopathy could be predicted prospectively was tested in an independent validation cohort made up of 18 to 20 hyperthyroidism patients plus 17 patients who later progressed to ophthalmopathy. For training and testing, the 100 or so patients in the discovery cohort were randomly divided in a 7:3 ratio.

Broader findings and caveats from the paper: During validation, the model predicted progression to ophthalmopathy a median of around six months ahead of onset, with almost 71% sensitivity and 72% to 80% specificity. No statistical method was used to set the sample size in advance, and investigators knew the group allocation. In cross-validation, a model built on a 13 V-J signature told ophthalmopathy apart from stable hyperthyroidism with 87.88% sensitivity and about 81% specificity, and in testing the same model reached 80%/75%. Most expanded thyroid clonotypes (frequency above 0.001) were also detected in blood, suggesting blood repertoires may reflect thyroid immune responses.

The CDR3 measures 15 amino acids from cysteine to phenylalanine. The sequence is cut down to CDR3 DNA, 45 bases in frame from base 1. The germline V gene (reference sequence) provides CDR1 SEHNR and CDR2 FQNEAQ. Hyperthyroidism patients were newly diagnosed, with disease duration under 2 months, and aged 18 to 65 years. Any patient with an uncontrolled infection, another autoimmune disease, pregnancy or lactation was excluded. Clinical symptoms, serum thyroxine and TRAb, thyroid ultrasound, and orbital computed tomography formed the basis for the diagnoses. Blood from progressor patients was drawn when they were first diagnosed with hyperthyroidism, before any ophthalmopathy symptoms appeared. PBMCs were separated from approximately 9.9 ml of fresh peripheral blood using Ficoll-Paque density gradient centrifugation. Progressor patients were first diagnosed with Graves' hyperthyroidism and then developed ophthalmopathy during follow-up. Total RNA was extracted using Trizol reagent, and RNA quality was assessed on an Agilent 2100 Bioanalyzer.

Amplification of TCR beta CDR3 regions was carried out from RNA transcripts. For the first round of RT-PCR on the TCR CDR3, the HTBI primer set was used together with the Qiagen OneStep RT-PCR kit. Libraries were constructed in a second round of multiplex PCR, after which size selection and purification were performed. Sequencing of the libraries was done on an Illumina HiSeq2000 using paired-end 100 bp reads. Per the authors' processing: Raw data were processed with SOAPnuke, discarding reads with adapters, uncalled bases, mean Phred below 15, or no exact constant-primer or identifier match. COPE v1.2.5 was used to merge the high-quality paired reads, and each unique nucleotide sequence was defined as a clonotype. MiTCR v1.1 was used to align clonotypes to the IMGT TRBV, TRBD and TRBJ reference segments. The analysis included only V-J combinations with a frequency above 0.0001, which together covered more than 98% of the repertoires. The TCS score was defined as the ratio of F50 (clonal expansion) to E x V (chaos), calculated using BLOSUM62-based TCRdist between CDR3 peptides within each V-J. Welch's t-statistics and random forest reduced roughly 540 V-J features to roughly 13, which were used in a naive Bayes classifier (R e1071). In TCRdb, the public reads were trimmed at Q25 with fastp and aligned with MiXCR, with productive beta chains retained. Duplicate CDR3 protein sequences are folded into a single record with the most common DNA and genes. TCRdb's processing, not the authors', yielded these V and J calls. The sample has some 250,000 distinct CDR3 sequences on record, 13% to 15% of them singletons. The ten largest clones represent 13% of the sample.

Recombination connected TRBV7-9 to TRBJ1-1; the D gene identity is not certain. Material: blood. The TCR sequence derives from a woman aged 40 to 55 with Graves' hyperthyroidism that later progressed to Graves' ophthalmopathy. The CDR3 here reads CASSPRTGRNIEAFF. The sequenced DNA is TGTGCCAGCAGCCCCCGAACGGGTCGCAACATTGAAGCTTTCTTT.